This T cell receptor beta chain is from a study of blood T cell repertoires in COVID-19 (dated by TCRdb to the early 2020s). Regarding the study in general: Samples from collaborators originated in the United States, Italy and Spain and spanned both the acute and convalescent phases of COVID-19. Deeply sampled blood TCRbeta repertoires from subjects exposed to, actively infected with, or recovered from COVID-19 were included in the dataset. The sample metadata nearly always contained a de-identified subject ID, COVID-19 status, age in years and sex. The prospective study material was composed of cDNA or gDNA derived from T cells, B-cell-depleted T cells, or PBMCs. Where available, HLA class I and class II types were taken from metadata supplied by the sample provider and were not determined by assay-based typing. The samples were drawn from two sources: the first 160 participants of the ongoing ImmuneRACE study, and 1,200 or so subjects contributed by 6 global collaborators. The repertoires were released in a freely available public database meant as a resource for research on the immune response to SARS-CoV-2. The paper's findings and limits, for the study overall: The quantity of clinical and demographic metadata differed by source and by participant and was supplied without curation.

TCRbeta CDR3 regions were amplified from genomic DNA by means of the immunoSEQ Assay, a bias-controlled multiplex PCR. The original pipeline was this. The number of nucleated cells in each sample was estimated by amplification of reference gene primers within the assay. To quantify the absolute abundance of each unique TCRbeta CDR3 rearrangement, sequence reads were collapsed and filtered. Productive Simpson clonality was computed per sample as the square root of Simpson's diversity index over productive rearrangements. TCRdb carries this immuneACCESS record with in-frame sequences only. Its versions omit some clonotypes, under half of them owing to an unresolved V gene in the studies checked, with the rest unexplained. V, J and clone size derive from that table, while D and trimming were established from the DNA sequence. The sample table shows 70,000 to 80,000 clones, and roughly 85% are seen once. About 40% of the sample comes from the top ten.

The collaborating institutions used their own protocols to collect whole blood in K2EDTA tubes. For TCRbeta analysis, collaborators shipped samples in one of three forms: frozen whole blood, isolated PBMCs, or DNA extracted from either of those sample types. Remarks on this clone: What antigen it recognizes has not been identified. No base quality information exists; no much larger clone differs at one position.

The germline V gene (reference sequence) yields GTSNPN for CDR1 and SVGIG for CDR2. V has 5 bases trimmed and J has 1 base trimmed; junction bases matching no gene number 5. The CDR3, from cysteine to phenylalanine, totals 15 residues. The only DNA kept is the CDR3, 45 bases in frame from the first base. Sequencing was performed on peripheral blood. This TCR was recovered from a woman aged 80 or over with active or convalescent COVID-19. In this chain, TRBV30 is recombined with TRBJ2-5; 12 bases in the middle match TRBD2. The CDR3 region reads CAWQTSGGFQETQYF. Read as DNA, the sequence is TGTGCCTGGCAGACTAGCGGGGGATTCCAAGAGACCCAGTACTTC.